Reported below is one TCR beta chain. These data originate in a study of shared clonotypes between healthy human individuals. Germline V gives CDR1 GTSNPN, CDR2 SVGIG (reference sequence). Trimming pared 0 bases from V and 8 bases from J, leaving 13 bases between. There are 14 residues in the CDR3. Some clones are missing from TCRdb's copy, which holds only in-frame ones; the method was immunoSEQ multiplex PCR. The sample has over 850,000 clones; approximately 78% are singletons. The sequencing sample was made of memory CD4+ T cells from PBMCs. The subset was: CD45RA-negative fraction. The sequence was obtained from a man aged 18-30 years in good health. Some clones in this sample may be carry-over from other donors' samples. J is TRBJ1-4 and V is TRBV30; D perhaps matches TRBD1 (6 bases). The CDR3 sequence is CAWSVGGLQEKLFF. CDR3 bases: TGTGCCTGGAGTGTTGGGGGGCTTCAGGAAAAACTGTTTTTT.